These 15 T cell receptor beta chains came from one sample sequenced in a study of blood T cell repertoires in COVID-19. Generated by immunoSEQ multiplex PCR, the TCRdb table keeps only in-frame clones and is missing some. This repertoire shows approximately 160,000 clones, around three quarters found once; its top ten account for approximately 8%. Sequencing input: peripheral blood. The receptors here all came from a man in his sixties with acute or convalescent COVID-19.

The V gene is TRBV10-2, the J gene TRBJ2-7; D gene uncertain. V lost 7 bases and J 2 bases, leaving 12 bases between the germline ends. This CDR3 has 13 residues. Per the germline V gene, CDR1 is WSHSY and CDR2 is SAAADI. The CDR3 DNA sequence: TGCGCCAGCACCCCTTTCAGGACCTACGAGCAGTACTTC. Translated, it gives CASTPFRTYEQYF.

This chain links TRBV7-3 with TRBJ2-1, with TRBD2 matching 8 bases. The CDR3 loop spans 17 amino acids. Germline values: CDR1 SGHTA, CDR2 FQGTGA. Losses at the gene ends were 0 bases for V and 3 bases for J; bases not matched to a gene: 7. CDR3 region: CASSLTSQRGIYNEQFF. CDR3 nucleotides: TGTGCCAGCAGCTTAACGAGCCAGCGGGGGATCTACAATGAGCAGTTCTTC.

The chain combines TRBV19 with TRBJ2-7; 7 bases agree with TRBD1. With V trimmed by 3 bases and J by 3 bases, 8 bases remained unmatched. CDR1 is LNHDA and CDR2 is SQIVND in the germline V gene (reference sequence). The CDR3 consists of 15 residues. The CDR3 reads CASSIAGQASYEQYF. CDR3 in DNA: TGTGCCAGTAGTATCGCCGGACAGGCGAGCTACGAGCAGTACTTC.

This sequence joins TRBV7-2 and TRBJ2-7, with 8 bases that match TRBD1. The CDR3 covers 16 residues. The trim removed 2 bases at V and 5 bases at J, leaving 11 bases unmatched. Germline CDR1 reads SGHTA; CDR2 reads FQGNSA. CDR3 bases: TGTGCCAGCAGCTTACGCCCGAGACAGGGGAACCACGAGCAGTACTTC. It encodes CASSLRPRQGNHEQYF.

The chain has TRBV4-1 and TRBJ2-5; 8 nucleotides match TRBD2. Germline V lookup: CDR1 MGHRA, CDR2 YSYEKL. J lost 4 bases, V lost 4 bases, and 5 bases had no gene match. The CDR3 is 14 amino acids. CDR3 loop: CASSPHAGGETQYF. CDR3 sequence (DNA): TGCGCCAGCAGCCCTCACGCGGGAGGAGAGACCCAGTACTTC.

This rearrangement joins TRBV4-2 to TRBJ2-7; D might be TRBD1 (6 bases). CDR1 and CDR2 from the germline V gene are LGHNA and YNFKEQ. Trimming took 0 bases from V and 6 from J, leaving 18 bases between them. The CDR3 consists of 16 residues. CDR3 region: CASSQDAQGSFREQYF. The CDR3 DNA follows: TGTGCCAGCAGCCAAGATGCGCAGGGGAGCTTTCGCGAGCAGTACTTC.

The chain carries TRBV6-1 and TRBJ2-5; weak D call: TRBD2 (5 bases). Trimming cost V 0 bases and J 7 bases, with 9 bases left between them. This CDR3 region has 13 residues. Germline CDR1 reads MNHNS; CDR2 reads SASEGT. The CDR3 nucleotides read TGTGCCAGCAGTGAAGCGCAACGGGGGACCCAGTACTTC. Encoded protein: CASSEAQRGTQYF.

CDR3 DNA: TGTGCCAGCAGCCCCCAGGGACAGGGTAAAGCTTTCTTT. It encodes CASSPQGQGKAFF. This chain connects TRBV7-2 to TRBJ1-1; 9 nucleotides align to TRBD1. Germline V CDR1 and CDR2: SGHTA, FQGNSA. The CDR3 runs 13 residues. The V segment lost 5 bases and the J segment 9 bases; nucleotides outside the gene matches: 7.

This clone was found many times. The rearrangement uses TRBV30 and TRBJ2-7; D may be TRBD2 (5 bases). Germline V gives CDR1 GTSNPN, CDR2 SVGIG (reference sequence). V lost 0 bases to trimming and J lost 5 bases, with 8 bases between them. The CDR3 has 12 residues. The CDR3 loop reads CAWSVLGDEQYF. The CDR3 DNA reads TGTGCCTGGAGTGTACTCGGGGACGAGCAGTACTTC.

The rearrangement uses TRBV3-1 (or the pseudogene TRBV3-2) and TRBJ1-6; the D is unclear. Germline-derived CDR1 and CDR2 are LGHDT and YNNKEL (reference sequence). Trimming took off 6 bases at V and 7 bases at J, with 7 bases between the two ends. The CDR3 extends over 12 amino acids. The CDR3 is CASSSGNSPLHF. CDR3 nucleotides: TGTGCCAGCAGTTCGGGGAATTCACCCCTCCACTTT.

Only a few counts were recorded for this clone. The chain employs TRBV24-1 and TRBJ1-1, with D maybe TRBD1 (6 bases). V gave up 3 bases and J gave up 10 bases, with 11 bases separating them. This CDR3 has 12 amino acids. Germline-derived CDR1 and CDR2 are KGHDR and SFDVKD. The CDR3 sequence is CATSDMGHRAFF. DNA for the CDR3: TGTGCCACCAGTGATATGGGACACAGAGCTTTCTTT.

The CDR3 nucleotides are TGTGCCAGCAGTTACGGGACAGGGGACTATGGCTACACCTTC. Translating gives CASSYGTGDYGYTF. The V and J genes are TRBV6-5 and TRBJ1-2, with 10 bases lining up with TRBD1. The CDR3 runs to 14 residues. V was clipped by 2 bases and J by 3 bases; unmatched bases: 0. Germline-derived CDR1 and CDR2 are MNHEY and SVGAGI.

The rearrangement joins TRBV27 to TRBJ1-6; D is possibly TRBD1 (6 bases). V shed 6 bases and J shed 0 bases, with 18 bases lying between them. The germline V gene has CDR1 MNHEY and CDR2 SMNVEV (reference sequence). CDR3 length: 18 residues. The CDR3 nucleotides are TGTGCCAGCAGCCCAGGGGTGCGGGGGAGCTCCTATAATTCACCCCTCCACTTT. This codes for CASSPGVRGSSYNSPLHF.

The rearrangement joins TRBV24-1 to TRBJ2-1; no definite D call. CDR1 and CDR2 (germline): KGHDR, SFDVKD. CDR3 length equals 14 residues. The ends were cut back, 4 bases at V and 8 bases at J, with 14 bases in the middle. CDR3 coding DNA: TGTGCCACCAGTGAATCGGCCACTCGGGATGAGCAGTTCTTC. As protein: CATSESATRDEQFF.

V gene TRBV19 combines with J gene TRBJ1-1; 8 positions match TRBD1. Looked up from germline, CDR1 is LNHDA and CDR2 is SQIVND (reference sequence). The CDR3 loop spans 14 amino acids. The V gene end was trimmed by 6 bases and the J gene end by 5 bases; junction bases not matched to a gene: 8. In nucleotides, the CDR3 is TGTGCCAGTAGACAGACAAGGACAGGGACTGAAGCTTTCTTT. Residues: CASRQTRTGTEAFF.